These 17 T cell receptor beta chains share one sample of origin, sequenced in a study of T cells after yellow fever vaccination. TCRdb analysed the 5' RACE reads with MiXCR anew, one entry per CDR3 protein. The sample has approximately 340,000 distinct CDR3 sequences, about 9.5% seen once. Sequencing used PBMCs, obtained on the day of the first yellow fever vaccination. The receptors were sampled from a man in his late teens or twenties who received the YFV17D yellow fever vaccine.

This clonotype was counted between two and nine times. The chain employs TRBV30 and TRBJ1-1; TRBD1 agrees at 8 bases. Trimming at V came to 7 bases and at J to 3 bases, leaving 10 bases not matched to a gene. Germline loops: CDR1 GTSNPN, CDR2 SVGIG (reference sequence). The CDR3 length is 14 residues. CDR3 protein: CASGIQGAYTEAFF. DNA of the CDR3: TGTGCCTCGGGGATTCAGGGGGCATACACTGAAGCTTTCTTT.

The chain couples TRBV20-1 to TRBJ2-2; D unclear. V lost 6 bases and J lost 9, with 17 bases in between. The CDR3 spans 13 residues. Looked up from germline, CDR1 is DFQATT and CDR2 is SNEGSKA (reference sequence). The CDR3 sequence is CSAKKGLDRELFF. The CDR3 DNA reads as TGCAGTGCCAAAAAGGGCTTAGACCGGGAGCTGTTTTTT.

This clonotype was found many times. The chain links TRBV29-1 to TRBJ2-3, with a tentative D call TRBD1 (6 bases). Germline V gene sequence: CDR1 SQVTM, CDR2 ANQGSEA. The CDR3 consists of 14 residues. CDR3 in DNA: TGCGGCGGCCGCAGGGGCGTTGGAACAGATACGCAGTATTTT. Protein: CGGRRGVGTDTQYF.

This clonotype was picked up many times. The chain carries TRBV10-3 and TRBJ2-7; TRBD1 agrees at 10 bases. The length of the CDR3 is 15 residues. J gave up 4 bases and V 5 bases, and 8 bases lay outside the gene matches. Germline CDR1 reads ENHRY; CDR2 reads SYGVKD. The CDR3 sequence: CAISPGTGVEYEQYF. The CDR3 DNA follows: TGTGCCATCAGTCCTGGGACAGGGGTTGAGTACGAGCAGTACTTC.

This clonotype was observed a handful of times. The chain carries TRBV12-3 or TRBV12-4 and TRBJ2-7, with 8 nucleotides matching TRBD1. The CDR3 extends over 14 amino acids. V gave up 5 bases and J gave up 5 bases; unmatched junction bases: 8. This CDR3 reads CASSIADRAHEQYF. In DNA form, the CDR3 reads TGTGCCAGCAGTATCGCGGACAGGGCCCACGAGCAGTACTTC.

This clonotype has only a few counts. The chain employs TRBV4-3 and TRBJ1-5; TRBD1 matches at 9 bases. Trimming cost V 3 bases and J 6 bases; bases outside gene matches: 9. This CDR3 is built from 16 residues. CDR1 LGHNA and CDR2 YSLEER come from the germline V gene. CDR3 region: CASSQVTGGSRQPQHF. CDR3 bases: TGCGCCAGCAGCCAGGTTACAGGGGGCTCGCGTCAGCCCCAGCATTTT.

There are many counts of this clonotype. The V gene is TRBV5-1, the J gene TRBJ2-4; weak D call: TRBD2 (5 bases). The CDR3 has 16 amino acids. Trimming left V 0 bases short and J 1 base short, with 11 bases between. Germline V lookup: CDR1 SGHRS, CDR2 YFSETQ. Here the CDR3 DNA reads TGCGCCAGCAGCTTGGATCGGGGTACGGCCAAAAACATTCAGTACTTC. Its protein is CASSLDRGTAKNIQYF.

A few counts support this clonotype. This chain joins TRBV11-2 and TRBJ2-6; D not resolved. This CDR3 contains 17 residues. The germline V and J ends were trimmed by 2 bases and 3 bases, with 14 bases remaining between them. Germline CDR1 reads SGHAT; CDR2 reads FQNNGV. Written as DNA, the CDR3 is TGTGCCAGCAGCTTATCCGAGCATTCGGGTGGGGCCAACGTCCTGACTTTC. Its translation: CASSLSEHSGGANVLTF. Together with reference TRBV11-2 and TRBJ2-6, the CDR3 gives the full variable domain: EAGVAQSPRYKIIEKRQSVAFWCNPISGHATLYWYQQILGQGPKLLIQFQNNGVVDDSQLPKDRFSAERLKGVDSTLKIQPAKLEDSAVYLCASSLSEHSGGANVLTFGAGSRLTVL.

This clonotype has only a few counts. The chain has TRBV7-2 and TRBJ2-7; maybe TRBD1 (6 bases). This CDR3 has 14 residues. Trimming removed 5 bases at V and 2 bases at J, with 13 bases between. CDR1 is SGHTA, CDR2 FQGNSA, per germline. The CDR3: CASSIFGQTYEQYV. For the CDR3, the DNA is TGTGCCAGCAGCATCTTTGGACAGACCTACGAGCAGTACGTC.

The gene calls are TRBV6-1 and TRBJ2-1; either TRBD1 or TRBD2 may supply D (6 bases each). The CDR3 is 14 residues long. Trimming took off 6 bases at V and 0 bases at J, with 9 bases between the two ends. Per germline, CDR1 MNHNS and CDR2 SASEGT. CDR3 region: CASRGGLSYNEQFF. The DNA of the CDR3 is TGTGCCAGCAGGGGGGGCCTCTCCTACAATGAGCAGTTCTTC.

This clonotype was counted only a few times. The chain uses TRBV5-4 and TRBJ1-2; 9 nucleotides align to TRBD1. This CDR3 is 14 amino acids long. J gave up 6 bases and V 3 bases, and 6 bases lay outside the gene matches. Per the germline V gene, CDR1 is SGHNT and CDR2 is YYREEE (reference sequence). CDR3 nucleotide sequence: TGTGCCAGCAGCTCCCGGGACAGGGAAAATGGCTACACCTTC. Residues: CASSSRDRENGYTF. The full variable domain, its missing parts supplied by reference TRBV5-4 and TRBJ1-2, is ETGVTQSPTHLIKTRGQQVTLRCSSQSGHNTVSWYQQALGQGPQFIFQYYREEENGRGNFPPRFSGLQFPNYSSELNVNALELDDSALYLCASSSRDRENGYTFGSGTRLTVV.

In its sample, this clonotype was seen many times. The V gene is TRBV7-2, the J gene TRBJ1-2; 10 bases are shared with TRBD1. Germline V gene sequence: CDR1 SGHTA, CDR2 FQGNSA. V was clipped by 4 bases and J by 8 bases; unmatched bases: 10. This CDR3 comprises 15 residues. The CDR3 DNA follows: TGTGCCAGCAGCTCCCAGCCGGGACAGGGGCGGGGCTACACCTTC. Translation gives CASSSQPGQGRGYTF.

The gene calls are TRBV7-2 and TRBJ2-5, with 9 bases aligning to TRBD2. The germline V gene has CDR1 SGHTA and CDR2 FQGNSA. The length of the CDR3 is 14 residues. V shed 6 bases, J shed 5 bases, and the junction held 7 bases outside the gene matches. DNA for the CDR3: TGTGCCAGCAGTCTCGGGACTAGCAGGGAGACCCAGTACTTC. Amino acid sequence: CASSLGTSRETQYF.

This clonotype was observed many times. This sequence joins TRBV9 and TRBJ2-3, with D tentatively TRBD1 (6 bases). The V end lost 7 bases, the J end lost 1 base, and 7 bases lay between the germline ends. The germline CDR1 and CDR2 sequences are SGDLS and YYNGEE. The CDR3 covers 12 residues. This CDR3 is CASSGGTDTQYF. CDR3 DNA sequence: TGTGCCAGCTCAGGGGGCACAGATACGCAGTATTTT.

There are many counts of this clonotype. The CDR3 DNA is TGTGCCAGCAGCGGGGAGGGACACCGGAGTTCTGGGGCCAACGTCCTGACTTTC. It is translated as CASSGEGHRSSGANVLTF. The chain recombines TRBV9 with TRBJ2-6; a weak D match, TRBD2 (7 bases). The CDR3 covers 18 residues. V lost 3 bases and J 1 base, leaving 17 bases between the germline ends. From germline, CDR1 is SGDLS and CDR2 YYNGEE.

V is TRBV6-6 and J is TRBJ2-5; D gene uncertain. Looked up from germline, CDR1 is MNHNY and CDR2 is SVGAGI (reference sequence). The CDR3 sequence is 13 residues long. V lost 2 bases, J lost 5 bases, and 9 bases lay in between. The chain's CDR3 is CASSYHNFETQYF. The DNA for the CDR3 is TGTGCCAGCAGTTACCACAACTTCGAGACCCAGTACTTC.

This clonotype came up a few times. The rearrangement joins TRBV4-3 to TRBJ2-6, with D possibly matching TRBD1 (5 bases). Looked up from germline, CDR1 is LGHNA and CDR2 is YSLEER. Trimming cost V 3 bases and J 3 bases, with 18 bases left between them. CDR3 length: 18 amino acids. In DNA form, the CDR3 reads TGCGCCAGCAGCCAGGTAGGGGCAGGACCTCTTGGGGCCAACGTCCTGACTTTC. Its translation is CASSQVGAGPLGANVLTF.